The clone carrying this T cell receptor (beta chain) was counted at least ten times. Its specificity is not known. The J segment lost 2 bases and the V segment lost 0 bases, leaving 6 bases of the junction unmatched. CDR3 length: 17 amino acids. Germline V gene sequence: CDR1 MGHRA, CDR2 YSYEKL. The sample originates from a study of CD8 T cells in ankylosing spondylitis. Using its own MiXCR run on the 5' RACE reads, TCRdb lists one record per CDR3 protein. Of 200,000 to 300,000 distinct CDR3 sequences in the sample, under 30% were seen once. Broader study findings: Within matched ankylosing spondylitis synovial fluid, disease-linked clones were reportedly significantly enriched. Earlier authors reported some of these motif variants in reactive arthritis synovial fluid and blood. Seemingly characteristic of ankylosing spondylitis blood was a TCR beta motif consisting of eight highly homologous variants.

The chain employs TRBV4-1 and TRBJ1-4; 7 nucleotides agree with TRBD1. The receptor was isolated from a male donor with ankylosing spondylitis or in good health (not recorded which). The source material was blood, either unsorted or a sorted T cell fraction (not recorded which). The CDR3 loop reads CASSQDPPTGTNEKLFF. Written as DNA, the CDR3 is TGCGCCAGCAGCCAAGATCCCCCGACAGGGACTAATGAAAAACTGTTTTTT.